The 30 T cell receptor beta chains listed next were all sequenced from one sample in a study of blood T cell repertoires in COVID-19 (dated by TCRdb to the early 2020s). Libraries were constructed by the immunoSEQ multiplex PCR assay. TCRdb carries this immuneACCESS record with in-frame sequences only. Its versions omit some clonotypes, under half of them owing to an unresolved V gene in the studies checked, with the rest unexplained. In this sample the table shows tens of thousands of clones, about 85% of which occur a single time. The top ten clones comprise roughly 9% of the sample. Material for sequencing was peripheral blood. These receptors originate from a human donor in a cohort sampled during active COVID-19.

CDR3 coding DNA: TGTGCCAGCAGCCAAGTCAAGGGGGACCATGGCAGGGGCGACTATGGCTACACCTTC. Residues: CASSQVKGDHGRGDYGYTF. This chain joins TRBV3-1 (or the pseudogene TRBV3-2) and TRBJ1-2; D may be TRBD1 (6 bases). The V end lost 1 base, the J end lost 3 bases, and 24 bases lay between the germline ends. The CDR3 is 19 residues long. Germline V lookup: CDR1 LGHDT, CDR2 YNNKEL (reference sequence).

This sequence joins TRBV27 and TRBJ2-1; 7 bases are shared with TRBD2. Germline CDR1 and CDR2: MNHEY and SMNVEV (reference sequence). The CDR3 is made up of 14 amino acids. Trimming at V came to 6 bases and at J to 3 bases, leaving 5 bases not matched to a gene. The CDR3 protein is CASREGTIYNEQFF. CDR3 nucleotides: TGTGCCAGCAGGGAAGGGACTATCTACAATGAGCAGTTCTTC.

V gene TRBV6-1 combines with J gene TRBJ2-7; TRBD1 matches 10 bases. Unmatched junction bases numbered 7, after V lost 2 bases and J lost 6 bases. The CDR3 has 15 amino acids. Germline CDR1 reads MNHNS; CDR2 reads SASEGT. Written as DNA, the CDR3 is TGTGCCAGCAGTGAACCGGGACAGGGGATCAGCGAGCAGTACTTC. It encodes CASSEPGQGISEQYF.

The J gene is TRBJ2-7, the V gene TRBV6-5; 10 bases are a match to TRBD1. Germline CDR1 reads MNHEY; CDR2 reads SVGAGI. The V and J ends lost 8 bases and 2 bases, in that order; junction bases with no gene match: 3. The CDR3 consists of 13 residues. The CDR3 nucleotides are TGTGCCAGCCGGGACAGGGGAGCCTACGAGCAGTACTTC. This gives the protein CASRDRGAYEQYF.

The chain links TRBV12-2 to TRBJ1-4. TRBV12-2 is assigned pseudogene status. The length of the CDR3 is 18 residues. This CDR3 reads CASRLEAGSERTNEKLFF. In DNA, the CDR3 is TGTGCAAGTCGCTTAGAAGCGGGGTCCGAGCGGACTAATGAAAAACTGTTTTTT.

The chain has TRBV7-2 and TRBJ2-1; 8 positions match TRBD1. The CDR3 has 13 amino acids. The J segment lost 5 bases and the V segment lost 5 bases, leaving 2 bases of the junction unmatched. Germline V gives CDR1 SGHTA, CDR2 FQGNSA. The chain's CDR3 is CASSVQGDNEQFF. The CDR3 DNA is TGTGCCAGCAGCGTACAGGGGGACAATGAGCAGTTCTTC.

The rearrangement links TRBV11-3 to TRBJ2-5, with D perhaps TRBD2 (6 bases). V lost 0 bases and J 1 base, leaving 15 bases between the germline ends. CDR3 length: 17 amino acids. Germline CDR1 reads SGHNT; CDR2 reads YENEEA. CDR3 bases: TGTGCCAGCAGCTTAGATCGAGGAGGGTGGGGCCAAGAGACCCAGTACTTC. Translation: CASSLDRGGWGQETQYF.

The chain recombines TRBV9 with TRBJ2-2, with D unresolved. The CDR3 contains 12 residues. Germline CDR1 and CDR2: SGDLS and YYNGEE. Trimming took 1 base from V and 7 from J, leaving 5 bases between them. The CDR3 reads CASSVSSGELFF. CDR3 nucleotides: TGTGCCAGCAGCGTATCTAGCGGGGAGCTGTTTTTT.

This clone was counted between two and nine times. The chain links TRBV19 to TRBJ2-5, with TRBD1 identical over 9 bases. With 5 bases clipped from V and 5 bases from J, the junction kept 6 bases outside the gene matches. The germline V gene encodes CDR1 LNHDA and CDR2 SQIVND (reference sequence). The CDR3 is 14 amino acids. CDR3 in amino acids: CASSVTGGPETQYF. CDR3 sequence (DNA): TGTGCCAGTAGTGTAACAGGGGGCCCGGAGACCCAGTACTTC.

The genes are TRBV6-1 and TRBJ2-7; D perhaps matches TRBD1 (6 bases). CDR3 size: 14 residues. Germline CDR1 is MNHNS and CDR2 is SASEGT. V lost 11 bases and J lost 4, with 21 bases in between. The CDR3 coding sequence is TGTGCCTCCCGAGGTGGACAGCTAATTTACGAGCAGTACTTC. Protein product: CASRGGQLIYEQYF.

The chain employs TRBV18 and TRBJ2-1; 11 nucleotides match TRBD1. There are 16 residues in the CDR3. Germline loops: CDR1 KGHSH, CDR2 LQKENI. Trimming cost V 3 bases and J 9 bases; bases outside gene matches: 10. The CDR3 DNA reads TGTGCCAGCTCACCGTCCGGGACAGGGGGTTTCGGTGAGCAGTTCTTC. Protein sequence: CASSPSGTGGFGEQFF.

The rearrangement uses TRBV19 and TRBJ1-4; D is uncertain. The germline V gene has CDR1 LNHDA and CDR2 SQIVND (reference sequence). V lost 8 bases and J lost 8, with 12 bases in between. The CDR3 length is 12 residues. The CDR3 spells CASSPLGEKLFF. For the CDR3, the DNA is TGTGCCAGTTCCCCGTTGGGCGAAAAACTGTTTTTT.

V and J are TRBV28 and TRBJ1-5; 7 nucleotides align to TRBD1. The J segment lost 3 bases and the V segment lost 3 bases, leaving 5 bases of the junction unmatched. The CDR3 length is 15 residues. The V gene's germline CDR1 is MDHEN and CDR2 SYDVKM. Written as DNA, the CDR3 is TGTGCCAGCAGTTTCATACAGGGGCCCAATCAGCCCCAGCATTTT. Its protein is CASSFIQGPNQPQHF.

The chain joins TRBV4-1 to TRBJ1-2, with TRBD1 matching over 9 bases. With V trimmed by 0 bases and J by 8 bases, 10 bases remained unmatched. The length of the CDR3 is 16 residues. The germline gives CDR1 MGHRA, CDR2 YSYEKL. CDR3 DNA: TGCGCCAGCAGCCAAGACCCACAGGGGGCAGGAGAAGGCTACACCTTC. Protein: CASSQDPQGAGEGYTF.

The rearrangement links TRBV27 to TRBJ2-3, with 13 bases matching TRBD2. The ends lost 5 bases at V and 3 bases at J; junction bases unmatched: 11. The length of the CDR3 is 18 residues. Germline loops: CDR1 MNHEY, CDR2 SMNVEV (reference sequence). The CDR3 coding sequence is TGTGCCAGCAGTCGGCAACGACTAGCGGGGGGAGGGACAGATACGCAGTATTTT. It is translated as CASSRQRLAGGGTDTQYF.

The CDR3 DNA reads as TGTGCCAGCAGCTTAATTGGGACGGAGGGCTCTGAAGCTTTCTTT. This codes for CASSLIGTEGSEAFF. This sequence joins TRBV7-3 and TRBJ1-1, with D perhaps TRBD1 (5 bases). Trimming left V 1 base short and J 6 bases short, with 15 bases between. CDR1 is SGHTA, CDR2 FQGTGA, per germline. The CDR3 covers 15 residues.

V gene TRBV12-3 or TRBV12-4 combines with J gene TRBJ2-5, with D perhaps TRBD1 (5 bases). The germline V and J ends were trimmed by 3 bases and 5 bases, with 10 bases remaining between them. The CDR3 is 13 amino acids. The CDR3 region has the DNA TGTGCCAGCAGTTTGGCAGGGCGGGAGACCCAGTACTTC. It is translated as CASSLAGRETQYF.

The chain links TRBV5-1 to TRBJ2-1; 10 nucleotides line up with TRBD2. Germline CDR1 SGHRS, CDR2 YFSETQ. With V trimmed by 0 bases and J by 7 bases, 7 bases remained unmatched. This CDR3 has 16 residues. The chain's CDR3 is CASSLVPGLALNEQFF. CDR3 nucleotides: TGCGCCAGCAGCTTGGTTCCGGGACTAGCGCTAAATGAGCAGTTCTTC.

The chain links TRBV18 to TRBJ1-2; D is perhaps TRBD1 (6 bases). Germline-derived CDR1 and CDR2 are KGHSH and LQKENI. The V end lost 3 bases, the J end lost 6 bases, and 14 bases lay between the germline ends. This CDR3 is 14 amino acids long. The CDR3 DNA sequence: TGTGCCAGCTCACCCTCCTTATCAGGGGATGGCTACACCTTC. The encoded protein is CASSPSLSGDGYTF.

The chain uses TRBV28 and TRBJ1-2; 10 bases are shared with TRBD1. J was trimmed by 2 bases and V by 6 bases; bases with no gene match: 3. Germline lookup yields CDR1 MDHEN and CDR2 SYDVKM. CDR3 length: 14 amino acids. Here the CDR3 DNA reads TGTGCCAGCAGACCGGACAGGGGGAACTATGGCTACACCTTC. This gives the protein CASRPDRGNYGYTF.

This rearrangement joins TRBV30 to TRBJ2-3, with a weak D call TRBD2 (6 bases). V was shortened by 2 bases and J by 4 bases, with 16 bases between the two germline ends. The V gene's germline CDR1 is GTSNPN and CDR2 SVGIG (reference sequence). This CDR3 has 15 amino acids. The CDR3 protein is CAWSSAGSEADTQYF. The CDR3 nucleotides are TGTGCCTGGAGTAGTGCGGGAAGTGAGGCAGATACGCAGTATTTT.

The chain employs TRBV11-3 and TRBJ2-2, with TRBD1 identical over 9 bases. Germline CDR1 and CDR2: SGHNT and YENEEA. This CDR3 is built from 16 residues. V was pared by 2 bases and J by 5 bases, with 6 bases of the junction left unmatched. The CDR3 loop is CASSLSLGQGTGELFF. For the CDR3, the DNA is TGTGCCAGCAGCTTATCCCTGGGACAGGGAACCGGGGAGCTGTTTTTT.

This chain links TRBV6-4 with TRBJ2-5; 10 nucleotides agree with TRBD1. Germline V CDR1 and CDR2: MRHNA, SNTAGT. This CDR3 contains 16 residues. Trimming took 2 bases from V and 5 from J; bases not matched to a gene: 8. As DNA, the CDR3 is TGTGCCAGCAGTGACAGGGACAGGGGACCGATGGAGACCCAGTACTTC. This translates into CASSDRDRGPMETQYF.

V and J are TRBV29-1 and TRBJ2-3, with TRBD1 identical over 9 bases. This CDR3 is built from 13 residues. With 6 bases clipped from V and 5 bases from J, the junction kept 6 bases outside the gene matches. Germline V gene sequence: CDR1 SQVTM, CDR2 ANQGSEA. CDR3 sequence reads: CSVDRQGEDTQYF. The CDR3 coding sequence is TGCAGCGTAGACCGACAGGGGGAAGATACGCAGTATTTT.

The genes are TRBV19 and TRBJ1-1; D is possibly TRBD1 (6 bases). Germline-derived CDR1 and CDR2 are LNHDA and SQIVND (reference sequence). This CDR3 spans 14 amino acids. V lost 9 bases and J lost 0, with 14 bases in between. The CDR3 protein is CASRGKGLNTEAFF. In DNA form, the CDR3 reads TGTGCCAGCAGGGGCAAGGGGTTGAACACTGAAGCTTTCTTT.

The V gene is TRBV19, the J gene TRBJ2-3, with 11 bases matching TRBD2. Germline V gene sequence: CDR1 LNHDA, CDR2 SQIVND (reference sequence). V dropped 6 bases and J dropped 0; count of bases not matched to a gene: 2. This CDR3 is built from 15 residues. CDR3 sequence: CASSRLAGSTDTQYF. The CDR3 coding sequence is TGTGCCAGTAGCAGACTAGCGGGAAGCACAGATACGCAGTATTTT.

The gene calls are TRBV28 and TRBJ2-3, with 12 bases aligning to TRBD2. CDR1 and CDR2 from the germline V gene are MDHEN and SYDVKM. The CDR3 consists of 15 residues. The junction had 7 bases not matched to a gene; V was cut back by 7 bases and J by 5 bases. The CDR3 DNA reads as TGTGCCAGCACCCTAGCGGGGGGGCTGGTAGATACGCAGTATTTT. Amino acids: CASTLAGGLVDTQYF.

The chain has TRBV9 and TRBJ2-2, with TRBD2 matching 7 bases. This CDR3 is built from 17 residues. The germline CDR1 and CDR2 sequences are SGDLS and YYNGEE. The junction had 5 bases not matched to a gene; V was cut back by 0 bases and J by 0 bases. The CDR3 nucleotides read TGTGCCAGCAGCGTAGCTGCGGGAGTGGCGAACACCGGGGAGCTGTTTTTT. This codes for CASSVAAGVANTGELFF.

The rearrangement joins TRBV7-3 to TRBJ2-3, with 8 positions matching TRBD1. Losses at the gene ends were 4 bases for V and 7 bases for J; bases not matched to a gene: 4. This CDR3 is built from 13 residues. Germline-derived CDR1 and CDR2 are SGHTA and FQGTGA. DNA of the CDR3: TGTGCCAGCAGCTCTGGACAGGGTAATACGCAGTATTTT. Translated: CASSSGQGNTQYF. The entire variable domain, with the rest obtained from reference TRBV7-3 and TRBJ2-3, is as follows: GAGVSQTPSNKVTEKGKYVELRCDPISGHTALYWYRQSLGQGPEFLIYFQGTGAADDSGLPNDRFFAVRPEGSVSTLKIQRTERGDSAVYLCASSSGQGNTQYFGPGTRLTVL.

The rearrangement links TRBV11-2 to TRBJ2-5; 8 positions agree with TRBD1. The CDR3 totals 15 residues. Germline V gene sequence: CDR1 SGHAT, CDR2 FQNNGV. V was clipped by 3 bases and J by 4 bases; unmatched bases: 7. CDR3 protein: CASSFLGQGIETQYF. DNA for the CDR3: TGTGCCAGCAGCTTCCTTGGACAGGGAATAGAGACCCAGTACTTC.